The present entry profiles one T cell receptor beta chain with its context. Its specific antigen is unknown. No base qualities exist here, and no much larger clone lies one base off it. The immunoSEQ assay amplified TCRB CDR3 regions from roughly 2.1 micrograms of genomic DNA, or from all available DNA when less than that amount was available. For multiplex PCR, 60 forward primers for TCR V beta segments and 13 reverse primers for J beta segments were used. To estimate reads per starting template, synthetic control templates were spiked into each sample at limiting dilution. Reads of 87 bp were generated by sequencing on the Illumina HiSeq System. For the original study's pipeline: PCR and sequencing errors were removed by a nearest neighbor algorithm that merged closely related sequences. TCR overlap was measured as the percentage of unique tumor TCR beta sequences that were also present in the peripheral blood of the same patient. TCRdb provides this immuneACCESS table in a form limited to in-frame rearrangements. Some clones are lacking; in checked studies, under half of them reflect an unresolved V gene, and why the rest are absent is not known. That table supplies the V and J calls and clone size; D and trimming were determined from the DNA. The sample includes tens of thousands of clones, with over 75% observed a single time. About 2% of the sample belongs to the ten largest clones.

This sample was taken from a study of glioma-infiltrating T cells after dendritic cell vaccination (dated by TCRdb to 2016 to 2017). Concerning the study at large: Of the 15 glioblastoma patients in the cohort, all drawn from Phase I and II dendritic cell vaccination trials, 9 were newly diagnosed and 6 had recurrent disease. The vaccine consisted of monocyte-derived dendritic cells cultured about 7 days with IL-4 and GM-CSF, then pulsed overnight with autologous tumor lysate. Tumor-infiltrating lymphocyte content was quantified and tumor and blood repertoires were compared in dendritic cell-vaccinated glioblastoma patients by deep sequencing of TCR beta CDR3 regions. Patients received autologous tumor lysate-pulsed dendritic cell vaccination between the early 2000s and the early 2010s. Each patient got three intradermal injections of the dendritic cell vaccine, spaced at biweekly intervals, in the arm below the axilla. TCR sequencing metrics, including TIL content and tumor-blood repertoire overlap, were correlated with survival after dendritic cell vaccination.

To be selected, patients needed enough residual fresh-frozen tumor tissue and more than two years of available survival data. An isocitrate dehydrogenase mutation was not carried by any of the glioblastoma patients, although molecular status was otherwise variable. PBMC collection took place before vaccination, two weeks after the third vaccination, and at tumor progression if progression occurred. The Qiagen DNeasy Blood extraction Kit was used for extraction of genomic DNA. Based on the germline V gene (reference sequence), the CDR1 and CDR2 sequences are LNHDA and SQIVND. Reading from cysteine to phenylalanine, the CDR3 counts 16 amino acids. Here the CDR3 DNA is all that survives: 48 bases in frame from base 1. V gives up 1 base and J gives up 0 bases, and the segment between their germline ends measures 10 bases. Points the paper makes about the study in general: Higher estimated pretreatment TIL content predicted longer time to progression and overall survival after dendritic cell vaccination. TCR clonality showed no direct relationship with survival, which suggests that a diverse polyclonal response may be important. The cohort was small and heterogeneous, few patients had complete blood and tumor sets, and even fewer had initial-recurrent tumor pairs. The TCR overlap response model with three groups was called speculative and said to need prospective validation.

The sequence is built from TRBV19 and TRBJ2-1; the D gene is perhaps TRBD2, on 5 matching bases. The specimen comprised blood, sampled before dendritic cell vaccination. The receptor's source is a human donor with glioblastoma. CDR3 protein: CASSIGSGFSYNEQFF. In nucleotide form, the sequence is TGTGCCAGTAGTATAGGTTCGGGGTTCTCCTACAATGAGCAGTTCTTC.